What follows are 21 T cell receptor beta chains derived from one specimen sequenced in a study of PD-1 blockade in classical Hodgkin lymphoma. Each patient experienced a relapse that followed autologous stem cell transplantation, and brentuximab vedotin exposure varied. TCRdb keeps only in-frame clones here, not all; method: immunoSEQ multiplex PCR. This table holds some 20,000 clones, roughly 78% found once. Specimen: peripheral blood mononuclear cells (PBMCs), collected before the second cycle of nivolumab. The receptors stem from a human donor with classical Hodgkin lymphoma.

This clone was observed a single time. V and J are TRBV18 and TRBJ2-7; TRBD1 matches at 9 bases. V trimming: 6 bases; J trimming: 5 bases; junction bases outside the gene matches: 11. Per germline, CDR1 KGHSH and CDR2 LQKENI. The CDR3 is 15 residues long. CDR3 protein: CASSSFRTGENEQYF. The DNA of the CDR3 is TGTGCCAGCTCCTCCTTTCGGACAGGGGAGAACGAGCAGTACTTC.

This clone was seen just once. The chain employs TRBV5-1 and TRBJ1-1; 7 bases match TRBD1. This CDR3 is 16 amino acids long. Germline V gives CDR1 SGHRS, CDR2 YFSETQ. V shed 3 bases, J shed 2 bases, and the junction held 10 bases outside the gene matches. The CDR3 region is CASSSSPGTVNTEAFF. CDR3 sequence (DNA): TGCGCCAGCAGCTCGAGCCCCGGGACAGTAAACACTGAAGCTTTCTTT. Combining the CDR3 with reference TRBV5-1 and TRBJ1-1 gives the whole variable domain KAGVTQTPRYLIKTRGQQVTLSCSPISGHRSVSWYQQTPGQGLQFLFEYFSETQRNKGNFPGRFSGRQFSNSRSEMNVSTLELGDSALYLCASSSSPGTVNTEAFFGQGTRLTVV.

This clone is classed as medium-sized. The genes are TRBV30 and TRBJ2-2; 11 nucleotides align to TRBD2. Germline V gene lookup returns CDR1 GTSNPN and CDR2 SVGIG (reference sequence). V shed 8 bases and J 7 bases; nucleotides not matched to a gene: 9. CDR3 length equals 14 residues. The CDR3 region has the DNA TGTGCCGGAACTAGCGGGAGCTTCAGCGGGGAGCTGTTTTTT. It translates to CAGTSGSFSGELFF.

CDR3 DNA sequence: TGTGCCAGCAGCTTATCGGCGCTGGGGCCGGGCAATGAGCAGTTCTTC. Amino acids: CASSLSALGPGNEQFF. The rearrangement uses TRBV7-2 and TRBJ2-1; tentative D call: TRBD1 (5 bases). This CDR3 is built from 16 residues. The ends were cut back, 2 bases at V and 6 bases at J, with 17 bases in the middle. Germline V CDR1 and CDR2: SGHTA, FQGNSA.

CDR3 DNA sequence: TGTGCCAGCAGCTTAGGTAGCGGGGAAGTTAATGAGCAGTTCTTC. Translated: CASSLGSGEVNEQFF. The V gene is TRBV11-1, the J gene TRBJ2-1; the match to TRBD2 covers 8 bases. The V gene's germline CDR1 is SGHAT and CDR2 FQDESV (reference sequence). This CDR3 has 15 residues. V lost 1 base to trimming and J lost 7 bases; unmatched junction nucleotides: 6.

The chain uses TRBV28 and TRBJ2-1, with TRBD2 identical over 8 bases. CDR3 length: 14 amino acids. Trimming at V came to 7 bases and at J to 5 bases, leaving 7 bases not matched to a gene. Per the germline V gene, CDR1 is MDHEN and CDR2 is SYDVKM. In DNA, the CDR3 is TGTGCCAGCAAGCCCGGGGGGGCGAACAATGAGCAGTTCTTC. This gives the protein CASKPGGANNEQFF.

The gene calls are TRBV4-2 and TRBJ1-4; D is unclear. The germline V gene has CDR1 LGHNA and CDR2 YNFKEQ. V was pared by 4 bases and J by 4 bases, with 16 bases between. This CDR3 is built from 16 residues. The CDR3 bases are TGTGCCAGCAGCCCCGATCACGGGGTGGTTAATGAAAAACTGTTTTTT. Residues: CASSPDHGVVNEKLFF.

The CDR3 DNA is TGTGCCAGCAGTAGGACAGGGGGCCCCACCGGGGAGCTGTTTTTT. This translates into CASSRTGGPTGELFF. V and J are TRBV6-6 and TRBJ2-2; 11 nucleotides agree with TRBD1. The germline V gene has CDR1 MNHNY and CDR2 SVGAGI (reference sequence). The V segment lost 5 bases and the J segment 4 bases; nucleotides outside the gene matches: 3. CDR3 length equals 15 residues.

The chain has TRBV30 and TRBJ2-1; 8 bases align to TRBD2. With 3 bases clipped from V and 6 bases from J, the junction kept 10 bases outside the gene matches. Germline loops: CDR1 GTSNPN, CDR2 SVGIG (reference sequence). The length of the CDR3 is 15 residues. CDR3 in DNA: TGTGCCTGGAGAACTAGCGGCGCGAAAACCAATGAGCAGTTCTTC. It is translated as CAWRTSGAKTNEQFF.

The chain is built from TRBV10-1 and TRBJ2-7; 7 bases map to TRBD2. Germline V gives CDR1 WNHNN, CDR2 SYGVQD (reference sequence). The CDR3 has 15 residues. The junction had 8 bases not matched to a gene; V was cut back by 3 bases and J by 3 bases. The CDR3 sequence is CASSDRSSGLYEQYF. Written as DNA, the CDR3 is TGCGCCAGCAGTGACCGGTCTAGCGGTCTCTACGAGCAGTACTTC.

In its sample, this clone was seen once. The chain links TRBV7-9 to TRBJ2-3, with D hard to call. The CDR3 covers 13 residues. Germline loops: CDR1 SEHNR, CDR2 FQNEAQ (reference sequence). V lost 5 bases to trimming and J lost 6 bases, with 12 bases between them. CDR3 nucleotide sequence: TGTGCCAGCAGCCCCGCGTTCGGTGATACGCAGTATTTT. Protein product: CASSPAFGDTQYF.

This clone was detected only a few times. A junction boundary mismatches the germline segment, possibly from a read error. V is TRBV28 and J is TRBJ1-6; 9 bases match TRBD1. Looked up from germline, CDR1 is MDHEN and CDR2 is SYDVKM. The CDR3 extends over 15 amino acids. This CDR3 reads CASSHDLVKGQGLRF. CDR3 nucleotides: TGTGCCAGCAGTCACGATCTAGTTAAGGGACAGGGTCTTCGCTTT.

This chain links TRBV15 with TRBJ1-1; possibly TRBD1 for D (5 bases). This CDR3 has 12 residues. Germline-derived CDR1 and CDR2 are LNHNV and YYDKDF (reference sequence). Trimming left V 11 bases short and J 0 bases short, with 10 bases between. The CDR3 DNA reads TGTGCCGCGGGACCGATGAACACTGAAGCTTTCTTT. It codes for CAAGPMNTEAFF.

This clone is labeled as medium-sized. The J gene is TRBJ2-7, the V gene TRBV27, with TRBD1 identical over 8 bases. J gave up 0 bases and V 8 bases, and 6 bases lay outside the gene matches. The germline V gene has CDR1 MNHEY and CDR2 SMNVEV (reference sequence). The CDR3 length is 14 residues. CDR3 in DNA: TGTGCCAGCTGGGGACAGGCCAGCTCCTACGAGCAGTACGTC. Translating gives CASWGQASSYEQYV.

This clone has a handful of counts. The chain recombines TRBV18 with TRBJ1-5, with no clear D. Germline CDR1 is KGHSH and CDR2 is LQKENI. Deletions cut 5 bases from V and 2 bases from J, with 10 bases between. This CDR3 contains 14 residues. This CDR3 reads CASSSDTGNQPQHF. Written as DNA, the CDR3 is TGTGCCAGCTCAAGCGACACGGGCAATCAGCCCCAGCATTTT.

The V call is TRBV14, the J call TRBJ1-3, with D possibly TRBD1 on 6 matching bases. Germline V gene sequence: CDR1 SGHDN, CDR2 FVKESK. The CDR3 has 15 amino acids. V lost 1 base, J lost 2 bases, and 9 bases lay in between. CDR3: CASSQVQGPGNTIYF. As DNA, the CDR3 is TGTGCCAGCAGCCAAGTGCAGGGGCCTGGAAACACCATATATTTT.

Written as DNA, the CDR3 is TGTGCCAGCAGTGACGGGGTCCTAAACAATGAGCAGTTCTTC. Translation: CASSDGVLNNEQFF. The chain joins TRBV6-4 to TRBJ2-1; no definite D call. V dropped 2 bases and J dropped 5 bases, with 10 bases sitting between them. Germline V gene lookup returns CDR1 MRHNA and CDR2 SNTAGT. The CDR3 spans 14 residues.

This chain connects TRBV6-1 to TRBJ2-2, with 7 bases identical to TRBD1. The CDR3 loop spans 11 amino acids. Germline CDR1 and CDR2: MNHNS and SASEGT. The V gene end was trimmed by 2 bases and the J gene end by 12 bases; junction bases not matched to a gene: 0. The CDR3 spells CASSERGQLFF. Written as DNA, the CDR3 is TGTGCCAGCAGTGAAAGGGGGCAGCTGTTTTTT.

The genes are TRBV5-8 and TRBJ2-7, with 9 bases lining up with TRBD1. The CDR3 extends over 14 amino acids. Trimming removed 2 bases from V and 5 bases from J; junction bases left unmatched: 5. Germline CDR1 SGHTS, CDR2 YDEGEE. The DNA for the CDR3 is TGTGCCAGCAGCTTTGGGACAGGGTTGCACGAGCAGTACTTC. This sequence encodes CASSFGTGLHEQYF.

V is TRBV19 and J is TRBJ2-7; TRBD1 matches 7 bases. This CDR3 contains 13 residues. The trim removed 6 bases at V and 4 bases at J, leaving 6 bases unmatched. Germline lookup yields CDR1 LNHDA and CDR2 SQIVND (reference sequence). The CDR3 protein is CASRPGTEYEQYV. CDR3 DNA sequence: TGTGCCAGTAGGCCCGGGACAGAATACGAGCAGTACGTC.

V and J are TRBV6-1 and TRBJ2-2; D could derive from TRBD1 or TRBD2 (5 bases each). Germline V lookup: CDR1 MNHNS, CDR2 SASEGT. The length of the CDR3 is 13 residues. With 6 bases removed from V and 8 bases from J, the gap between germline ends came to 13 bases. CDR3 sequence reads: CASSRLGPGELFF. The CDR3 DNA is TGTGCCAGCAGCAGATTGGGACCGGGGGAGCTGTTTTTT.